Each of the 30 T cell receptor beta chains below was sequenced from the same sample in a study of T-cell reconstitution after alpha-beta-depleted transplantation in children. Preparation of the TCRbeta library was carried out with unique molecular identifiers. TCRdb re-called the PCR reads through MiXCR, storing one row per CDR3 protein. This table has around 360,000 distinct CDR3 sequences, about a tenth appearing once. Sample: PBMCs from the stem cell graft donor, taken from the stem cell graft. The source of these receptors is a human donor who donated a stem cell graft to a child with acute lymphoblastic leukemia.

The chain uses TRBV20-1 and TRBJ2-1; D remains ambiguous. This CDR3 is 16 amino acids long. Trimming took 2 bases from V and 0 from J, leaving 14 bases between them. Germline CDR1 DFQATT, CDR2 SNEGSKA (reference sequence). Written as DNA, the CDR3 is TGCAGTGCTAGAACCAAGACCCGACTCTCCTACAATGAGCAGTTCTTC. Its protein product is CSARTKTRLSYNEQFF.

The table lists this clonotype with a few counts. The V and J genes are TRBV20-1 and TRBJ2-7, with D unclear. The CDR3 runs to 11 residues. The germline CDR1 and CDR2 sequences are DFQATT and SNEGSKA (reference sequence). With 7 bases removed from V and 4 bases from J, the gap between germline ends came to 11 bases. The CDR3 is CSVLSEYEQYF. As DNA, the CDR3 is TGCAGTGTTCTCTCGGAGTACGAGCAGTACTTC.

This clonotype was recorded a few times. The chain uses TRBV6-5 and TRBJ2-1; 8 bases are a match to TRBD2. The germline gives CDR1 MNHEY, CDR2 SVGAGI. V lost 1 base and J lost 3; bases outside the gene matches: 11. This CDR3 region has 18 residues. This CDR3 reads CASSYFAGGEFIYNEQFF. The CDR3 DNA reads TGTGCCAGCAGTTACTTTGCGGGAGGCGAGTTTATCTACAATGAGCAGTTCTTC.

The J gene is TRBJ2-1, the V gene TRBV5-1, with D possibly matching TRBD1 (5 bases). In germline, CDR1 is SGHRS, CDR2 YFSETQ. Trimming removed 4 bases from V and 4 bases from J, with 15 bases in between. The CDR3 length is 15 residues. The CDR3 DNA reads as TGCGCCAGCAGCCCGACCCAACAGGCATACAATGAGCAGTTCTTC. This codes for CASSPTQQAYNEQFF.

This clonotype has just a few counts. The junction shows a germline mismatch at one end, possibly a read error. V and J are TRBV12-3 or TRBV12-4 and TRBJ2-1; TRBD2 matches 11 bases. This CDR3 spans 15 amino acids. CDR3: CASSIAGGSYNEQFF. As DNA, the CDR3 is TGTGCCAGCAGTATAGCGGGAGGGTCCTACAATGAGCAGTTCTTC.

This chain uses TRBV14 with TRBJ2-1; D gene uncertain. The CDR3 loop spans 16 amino acids. Germline CDR1 reads SGHDN; CDR2 reads FVKESK. The V end was cut by 4 bases, the J end by 6 bases, with 19 bases between. This CDR3 reads CASSLLYRGKSNEQFF. The CDR3 coding sequence is TGTGCCAGCAGCCTCCTATACCGCGGAAAGTCCAATGAGCAGTTCTTC.

This chain connects TRBV20-1 to TRBJ2-7; the D is unclear. Germline V gives CDR1 DFQATT, CDR2 SNEGSKA (reference sequence). Between the trimmed V and J ends, which lost 0 bases and 0 bases, there was a span of 6 bases. The CDR3 extends over 13 amino acids. The CDR3 DNA reads TGCAGTGCTAGAGAGTCGGGCTCCTACGAGCAGTACTTC. As protein: CSARESGSYEQYF.

This clonotype was seen ten or more times. At one end, the junction sequence differs from germline, possibly due to a read error. The DNA for the CDR3 is TGTGCCAGCAGCCCTAAAGTATCCCTTTACTTC. Translating gives CASSPKVSLYF. The chain combines TRBV12-3 or TRBV12-4 with TRBJ1-2; D remains unclear. The CDR3 contains 11 residues.

The rearrangement links TRBV5-5 to TRBJ2-1; D ambiguous. The CDR3 is made up of 14 amino acids. The ends were cut back, 6 bases at V and 1 base at J, with 11 bases in the middle. Germline V gene lookup returns CDR1 SGHKS and CDR2 YYEKEE (reference sequence). As DNA, the CDR3 is TGTGCCAGCACCGATCACGGGTCCTACAATGAGCAGTTCTTC. It specifies CASTDHGSYNEQFF.

This clonotype was found a few times. The chain carries TRBV7-9 and TRBJ2-2, with D possibly being TRBD1 (6 bases). Germline loops: CDR1 SEHNR, CDR2 FQNEAQ (reference sequence). CDR3 length: 17 residues. V dropped 4 bases and J dropped 6 bases, with 21 bases sitting between them. Written as DNA, the CDR3 is TGTGCCAGCAGCTCCCCCGCGGACAGAGGTGGGGCCGGGGAGCTGTTTTTT. Protein: CASSSPADRGGAGELFF.

V and J are TRBV4-2 and TRBJ2-5, with no clear D. CDR3 length equals 14 residues. Trimming removed 0 bases at V and 4 bases at J, with 9 bases between. CDR1 LGHNA and CDR2 YNFKEQ come from the germline V gene. CDR3 nucleotides: TGTGCCAGCAGCCAAGATTCCGAAGGAGAGACCCAGTACTTC. As protein: CASSQDSEGETQYF.

The genes are TRBV28 and TRBJ1-5; the D is unclear. The V end was cut by 6 bases, the J end by 0 bases, with 12 bases between. The CDR3 loop spans 15 amino acids. Germline CDR1 and CDR2: MDHEN and SYDVKM. CDR3 nucleotides: TGTGCCAGCAGGACCGTGGAAGGTAGCAATCAGCCCCAGCATTTT. This translates into CASRTVEGSNQPQHF.

The chain carries TRBV6-2 or TRBV6-3 and TRBJ2-7; D may be TRBD2 (6 bases). CDR3 length: 13 residues. The germline V gene has CDR1 MNHEY and CDR2 SVGEGT. V gave up 7 bases and J gave up 5 bases, with 15 bases separating them. The CDR3 DNA sequence: TGTGCCAGCACCTTAAAGTGGGGGGACGAGCAGTACTTC. Residues: CASTLKWGDEQYF.

This clonotype was seen a few times. The CDR3 bases are TGTGCCAGCAGCTCTTCAGGGGGCGCGGGGAATTCACCCCTCCACTTT. Translating it yields CASSSSGGAGNSPLHF. The rearrangement joins TRBV7-9 to TRBJ1-6; TRBD1 matches 8 bases. The CDR3 covers 16 residues. Germline loops: CDR1 SEHNR, CDR2 FQNEAQ (reference sequence). Unmatched junction bases numbered 9, after V lost 4 bases and J lost 7 bases.

This clonotype has a handful of counts. The gene calls are TRBV7-9 and TRBJ1-1; 8 bases are shared with TRBD1. The CDR3 spans 15 residues. Germline V CDR1 and CDR2: SEHNR, FQNEAQ (reference sequence). Losses at the gene ends were 5 bases for V and 4 bases for J; bases not matched to a gene: 9. CDR3 DNA: TGTGCCAGCAGCCCCGTGACAACAGGGGGCACTGAAGCTTTCTTT. Protein product: CASSPVTTGGTEAFF.

This chain connects TRBV5-1 to TRBJ2-7, with 7 bases matching TRBD2. Germline V gene data show CDR1 as SGHRS and CDR2 as YFSETQ. V lost 3 bases, J lost 0 bases, and 3 bases stayed unmatched. This CDR3 region has 14 residues. Here the CDR3 DNA reads TGCGCCAGCAGCTGGCGGGAGAGCTCCTACGAGCAGTACTTC. As protein: CASSWRESSYEQYF.

The rearrangement joins TRBV6-1 to TRBJ1-6; D is perhaps TRBD1 (6 bases). The germline V and J ends were trimmed by 3 bases and 0 bases, with 9 bases remaining between them. The CDR3 runs 16 residues. Looked up from germline, CDR1 is MNHNS and CDR2 is SASEGT. The CDR3 nucleotides are TGTGCCAGCAGTGACAGGGGCGGCTCCTATAATTCACCCCTCCACTTT. Its protein product is CASSDRGGSYNSPLHF.

This clonotype was counted many times. The rearrangement uses TRBV20-1 and TRBJ2-3, with D possibly matching TRBD1 (5 bases). The CDR3 is 15 residues long. The germline V gene has CDR1 DFQATT and CDR2 SNEGSKA (reference sequence). V was cut by 3 bases and J by 2 bases, with 15 bases left in between. As DNA, the CDR3 is TGCAGTGCTAGTACGGCACAGGCAAACACAGATACGCAGTATTTT. It codes for CSASTAQANTDTQYF.

The rearrangement joins TRBV7-9 to TRBJ2-2, with D tentatively TRBD1 (5 bases). The V end was cut by 3 bases, the J end by 0 bases, with 8 bases between. CDR1 is SEHNR and CDR2 is FQNEAQ in the germline V gene (reference sequence). The CDR3 spans 15 residues. Written as DNA, the CDR3 is TGTGCCAGCAGCTTTACAGGCACGAACACCGGGGAGCTGTTTTTT. Its translation is CASSFTGTNTGELFF.

V gene TRBV29-1 combines with J gene TRBJ2-7, with D uncertain. Trimming cost V 6 bases and J 3 bases, with 18 bases left between them. The CDR3 totals 14 residues. Per the germline V gene, CDR1 is SQVTM and CDR2 is ANQGSEA. CDR3 coding DNA: TGCAGCGTCGGCCCCAAAGTCGGCAACTACGAGCAGTACTTC. The encoded protein is CSVGPKVGNYEQYF.

This clonotype was counted between two and nine times. This chain links TRBV5-6 with TRBJ2-1; D unclear. The V and J ends lost 2 bases and 0 bases respectively, with 15 bases between them. CDR1 is SGHDT, CDR2 YYEEEE, per germline. The CDR3 has 17 amino acids. CDR3 loop: CASSFWFGPSSYNEQFF. CDR3 coding DNA: TGTGCCAGCAGCTTTTGGTTTGGGCCTAGCTCCTACAATGAGCAGTTCTTC. The variable domain in full, completed from reference TRBV5-6 and TRBJ2-1, reads DAGVTQSPTHLIKTRGQQVTLRCSPKSGHDTVSWYQQALGQGPQFIFQYYEEEERQRGNFPDRFSGHQFPNYSSELNVNALLLGDSALYLCASSFWFGPSSYNEQFFGPGTRLTVL.

This sequence joins TRBV2 and TRBJ2-1; 7 bases are shared with TRBD2. J was trimmed by 10 bases and V by 4 bases; bases with no gene match: 7. The CDR3 length is 13 residues. Looked up from germline, CDR1 is SNHLY and CDR2 is FYNNEI. Here the CDR3 DNA reads TGTGCCAGCAGTGTAAAAGCGGGATCGGAGCAGTTCTTC. It specifies CASSVKAGSEQFF.

The chain uses TRBV24-1 and TRBJ1-1, with D possibly being TRBD1 (5 bases). CDR3 length: 11 residues. Per germline, CDR1 KGHDR and CDR2 SFDVKD. Between the trimmed V and J ends, which lost 1 base and 12 bases, there was a span of 8 bases. CDR3 protein: CATSDLGVTFF. CDR3 sequence (DNA): TGTGCCACCAGTGATTTAGGGGTAACTTTCTTT.

This clonotype was seen only a few times. The rearrangement links TRBV20-1 to TRBJ2-3; D perhaps matches TRBD2 (5 bases). CDR3 size: 16 residues. V lost 3 bases and J lost 0, with 16 bases in between. The germline CDR1 and CDR2 sequences are DFQATT and SNEGSKA (reference sequence). CDR3 nucleotide sequence: TGCAGTGCTAGTCTGCGGCTAGCAGCTAGCACAGATACGCAGTATTTT. Translation: CSASLRLAASTDTQYF.

Only a few counts were recorded for this clonotype. V gene TRBV5-5 combines with J gene TRBJ2-5; tentatively, D is TRBD1 (5 bases). The CDR3 extends over 14 amino acids. V shed 6 bases and J shed 4 bases, with 16 bases lying between them. Germline V gives CDR1 SGHKS, CDR2 YYEKEE (reference sequence). The CDR3 coding sequence is TGTGCCAGCACCCACCGTTGGGGCCCAGAGACCCAGTACTTC. Amino acids: CASTHRWGPETQYF.

This chain connects TRBV11-2 to TRBJ2-7, with TRBD2 identical over 7 bases. The germline CDR1 and CDR2 sequences are SGHAT and FQNNGV. There are 14 residues in the CDR3. V lost 5 bases and J lost 7; bases outside the gene matches: 11. DNA for the CDR3: TGTGCCAGCAGCCTTGGACTAGAGGACCTAGAGCAGTACTTC. Translation: CASSLGLEDLEQYF. The whole variable domain, remainder taken from reference TRBV11-2 and TRBJ2-7, is EAGVAQSPRYKIIEKRQSVAFWCNPISGHATLYWYQQILGQGPKLLIQFQNNGVVDDSQLPKDRFSAERLKGVDSTLKIQPAKLEDSAVYLCASSLGLEDLEQYFGPGTRLTVT.

This clonotype has just a few counts. The V and J genes are TRBV5-1 and TRBJ2-3; D might be TRBD2 (7 bases). From germline, CDR1 is SGHRS and CDR2 YFSETQ. The CDR3 totals 16 residues. V was cut by 5 bases and J by 0 bases, with 16 bases left in between. CDR3 region: CASSPMAGASTDTQYF. DNA of the CDR3: TGCGCCAGCAGTCCGATGGCGGGGGCGAGCACAGATACGCAGTATTTT.

This sequence joins TRBV7-3 and TRBJ2-3, with D uncertain. In germline, CDR1 is SGHTA, CDR2 FQGTGA. The ends were cut back, 0 bases at V and 5 bases at J, with 6 bases in the middle. This CDR3 contains 13 residues. CDR3 amino acids: CASSLTWKDTQYF. The CDR3 DNA reads as TGTGCCAGCAGCTTAACTTGGAAAGATACGCAGTATTTT.

This clonotype was observed a few times. V gene TRBV7-6 combines with J gene TRBJ2-7; D is uncertain. Trimming removed 0 bases at V and 3 bases at J, with 9 bases between. Germline V lookup: CDR1 SGHVS, CDR2 FNYEAQ. The CDR3 has 14 amino acids. Here the CDR3 DNA reads TGTGCCAGCAGCTTAGCGGCGACGGACTACGAGCAGTACTTC. This translates into CASSLAATDYEQYF.

This clonotype was counted between two and nine times. The V and J genes are TRBV5-1 and TRBJ2-1, with 10 bases fitting TRBD1. Germline V CDR1 and CDR2: SGHRS, YFSETQ. The V and J ends lost 0 bases and 4 bases, in that order; junction bases with no gene match: 7. The CDR3 length is 17 residues. The CDR3 bases are TGCGCCAGCAGCTTGGGAGTTTGGGGACAGGGGTACAATGAGCAGTTCTTC. It translates to CASSLGVWGQGYNEQFF.